What follows are 25 T cell receptor beta chains derived from one specimen sequenced in a study of glioma-infiltrating T cells. Amplification of TCR alpha and beta CDR3 regions from RNA used iRepertoire nested multiplex PCR. TCRdb re-called the multiplex PCR reads through MiXCR, storing one row per CDR3 protein. The sample lists around 390,000 distinct CDR3 sequences, 41% occurring once. The specimen was glioma tissue, nonneoplastic brain tissue, or PBMCs (not recorded which). The receptor set was obtained from a human donor with low-grade glioma or glioblastoma, undergoing nonglioma brain surgery, or in good health (not recorded which).

This rearrangement joins TRBV20-1 to TRBJ1-1, with 10 bases lining up with TRBD1. The CDR3 has 13 residues. With 4 bases clipped from V and 4 bases from J, the junction kept 3 bases outside the gene matches. Germline loops: CDR1 DFQATT, CDR2 SNEGSKA (reference sequence). Here the CDR3 reads CSAMTGGGTEAFF. The CDR3 coding sequence is TGCAGTGCTATGACAGGGGGCGGCACTGAAGCTTTCTTT.

This clonotype turned up a few times. CDR3 DNA: TGTGCCAGCAGCATGTCTATTATTTACGAGCAGTACTTC. Translating it yields CASSMSIIYEQYF. J is TRBJ2-7 and V is TRBV7-2, with D hard to call. This CDR3 is built from 13 residues. V gave up 5 bases and J gave up 4 bases, with 12 bases separating them. Germline V gene sequence: CDR1 SGHTA, CDR2 FQGNSA.

This clonotype was seen only a few times. The genes are TRBV4-3 and TRBJ2-5; D might be TRBD2 (5 bases). This CDR3 region has 15 residues. In germline, CDR1 is LGHNA, CDR2 YSLEER. With 0 bases removed from V and 5 bases from J, the gap between germline ends came to 13 bases. The CDR3 nucleotides are TGCGCCAGCAGCCAAGAAGACGGGGTCATGGAGACCCAGTACTTC. Translating it yields CASSQEDGVMETQYF.

In its sample, this clonotype ranks as medium-sized. The J gene is TRBJ2-3, the V gene TRBV6-2 or TRBV6-3, with 8 bases identical to TRBD1. The V gene's germline CDR1 is MNHEY and CDR2 SVGEGT. The J segment lost 2 bases and the V segment lost 1 base, leaving 8 bases of the junction unmatched. The CDR3 runs to 17 residues. As DNA, the CDR3 is TGTGCCAGCAGTTACTACCCCGGGACAGGCTACACAGATACGCAGTATTTT. As protein: CASSYYPGTGYTDTQYF.

With regard to this clonotype: A read error may be the cause here, since a much bigger clone is one base away. V is TRBV28 and J is TRBJ2-1; TRBD1 agrees at 9 bases. This CDR3 comprises 13 residues. Germline CDR1 reads MDHEN; CDR2 reads SYDVKM. The CDR3 DNA follows: TGTGCAAAAGGGAGACAGGGGGACAATGAGCAGTTCTTC. This gives the protein CAKGRQGDNEQFF.

The CDR3 nucleotides read TGTGCCAGCTCGTGGACAGGGGGATTAAATCAGCCCCAGCATTTT. Translating gives CASSWTGGLNQPQHF. V gene TRBV18 combines with J gene TRBJ1-5; 10 bases line up with TRBD1. V was clipped by 6 bases and J by 4 bases; unmatched bases: 6. There are 15 residues in the CDR3. In germline, CDR1 is KGHSH, CDR2 LQKENI.

Only a few counts were recorded for this clonotype. Here the CDR3 reads CATQRDLATNEQFF. The DNA of the CDR3 is TGTGCCACGCAACGGGACCTCGCCACCAATGAGCAGTTCTTC. J is TRBJ2-1 and V is TRBV6-1; D may correspond to TRBD1 or TRBD2 (5 bases each). CDR3 length: 14 amino acids. Looked up from germline, CDR1 is MNHNS and CDR2 is SASEGT. V was cut by 10 bases and J by 6 bases, with 19 bases left in between.

On this clonotype itself: A much larger clone sits a single nucleotide away, making a read error possible. This chain uses TRBV28 with TRBJ2-1; the match to TRBD2 covers 9 bases. Germline V gene lookup returns CDR1 MDHEN and CDR2 SYDVKM. CDR3 length equals 15 residues. In DNA form, the CDR3 reads TGTGCCAGCAGTCCTGGGACTAGCCGTTACAATGAGCTGTTCTTC. Translated, it gives CASSPGTSRYNELFF.

This clonotype has a count of ten or more. This CDR3 reads CASSYRRGDTEAFF. As DNA, the CDR3 is TGTGCCAGCAGTTACAGGAGGGGAGACACTGAAGCTTTCTTT. The chain joins TRBV6-2 or TRBV6-3 to TRBJ1-1, with a possible D match to TRBD1 (5 bases). CDR1 and CDR2 (germline): MNHEY, SVGEGT. Trimming cost V 2 bases and J 3 bases, with 10 bases left between them. The CDR3 sequence is 14 residues long.

This clonotype turned up a few times. The chain combines TRBV7-2 with TRBJ1-5, with D unresolved. Germline lookup yields CDR1 SGHTA and CDR2 FQGNSA. The CDR3 runs to 12 residues. Trimming removed 5 bases at V and 5 bases at J, with 7 bases between. This CDR3 is CASSPDYQPQHF. The CDR3 bases are TGTGCCAGCAGCCCAGATTATCAGCCCCAGCATTTT.

This clonotype has only one observation. The chain carries TRBV7-9 and TRBJ2-3; no clear D gene. The germline gives CDR1 SEHNR, CDR2 FQNEAQ (reference sequence). CDR3 length equals 15 residues. Trimming pared 5 bases from V and 1 base from J, leaving 13 bases between. The CDR3 protein is CASSPFGVGTDTQYF. The CDR3 region has the DNA TGTGCCAGCAGCCCGTTTGGGGTTGGCACAGATACGCAGTATTTT.

The rearrangement uses TRBV11-3 and TRBJ1-1, with D uncertain. CDR3 length equals 13 residues. Per germline, CDR1 SGHNT and CDR2 YENEEA. Trimming removed 5 bases from V and 1 base from J, with 8 bases in between. The CDR3 coding sequence is TGTGCCAGCAGCGACCAACCGAACACTGAAGCTTTCTTT. Encoded protein: CASSDQPNTEAFF. The whole variable domain, remainder taken from reference TRBV11-3 and TRBJ1-1, is EAGVVQSPRYKIIEKKQPVAFWCNPISGHNTLYWYLQNLGQGPELLIRYENEEAVDDSQLPKDRFSAERLKGVDSTLKIQPAELGDSAVYLCASSDQPNTEAFFGQGTRLTVV.

This clonotype was found a few times. This chain joins TRBV20-1 and TRBJ2-7, with D possibly matching TRBD1 (5 bases). In germline, CDR1 is DFQATT, CDR2 SNEGSKA (reference sequence). This CDR3 is built from 15 residues. V lost 0 bases, J lost 6 bases, and 18 bases lay in between. The DNA of the CDR3 is TGCAGTGCTAGAGATCGGGTCAGGGCAAGAGGCGAGCAGTACTTC. Translating gives CSARDRVRARGEQYF.

Details on this clonotype: Being one base from a much bigger clone, this may be a read error. The V call is TRBV6-1, the J call TRBJ2-7; D not certain. The CDR3 is 13 amino acids. The V gene lost 7 bases and the J gene lost 2 bases, with 12 bases spanning the gap. Germline loops: CDR1 MNHNS, CDR2 SASEGT. CDR3 in amino acids: CASTPVTTYEQYF. The CDR3 nucleotides read TGTGCCAGCACCCCGGTCACTACCTACGAGCAGTACTTC.

This clonotype has only a few counts. The chain links TRBV10-3 to TRBJ1-2; D possibly corresponds to TRBD1 (5 bases). V was cut by 4 bases and J by 7 bases, with 13 bases left in between. CDR1 is ENHRY and CDR2 is SYGVKD in the germline V gene. This CDR3 comprises 13 residues. This chain's CDR3 is CAISGSAQGGYTF. CDR3 in DNA: TGTGCCATCAGTGGCAGTGCCCAGGGTGGCTACACCTTC.

This clonotype has more than one count but fewer than ten. CDR3 in amino acids: CAMGGGLAGGSYEQYF. The CDR3 DNA is TGTGCCATGGGGGGAGGACTAGCGGGAGGAAGCTACGAGCAGTACTTC. This rearrangement joins TRBV10-3 to TRBJ2-7; TRBD2 matches at 14 bases. CDR1 is ENHRY and CDR2 is SYGVKD in the germline V gene. There are 16 residues in the CDR3. Trimming removed 9 bases from V and 3 bases from J; junction bases left unmatched: 10.

The V and J genes are TRBV7-9 and TRBJ1-2, with 7 nucleotides matching TRBD1. Germline assignment: CDR1 SEHNR and CDR2 FQNEAQ (reference sequence). CDR3 length equals 15 residues. The CDR3 spells CDDEEGTEANYGYTF. As DNA, the CDR3 is TGTGACGATGAGGAGGGGACAGAAGCTAACTATGGCTACACCTTC.

In regard to this clonotype: A read error is possible here, since a much larger clone lies one base away. This chain joins TRBV15 and TRBJ1-5, with no clear D. The length of the CDR3 is 14 residues. The V gene lost 8 bases and the J gene lost 0 bases, with 11 bases spanning the gap. Germline V gene sequence: CDR1 LNHNV, CDR2 YYDKDF (reference sequence). The chain's CDR3 is CATSAGFSNQPQHF. CDR3 in DNA: TGTGCCACCTCGGCGGGGTTTAGCAATCAGCCCCAGCATTTT.

This clonotype has a count of ten or more. This rearrangement joins TRBV20-1 to TRBJ2-1, with 8 bases matching TRBD2. Looked up from germline, CDR1 is DFQATT and CDR2 is SNEGSKA (reference sequence). This CDR3 has 15 residues. V dropped 5 bases and J dropped 6; count of bases not matched to a gene: 12. The CDR3 DNA sequence: TGCAGTGCTGCCCTAGCGGGCCAACCGACCAATGAGCAGTTCTTC. This sequence encodes CSAALAGQPTNEQFF.

This clonotype was picked up many times. This sequence joins TRBV6-2 or TRBV6-3 and TRBJ1-1; D possibly corresponds to TRBD1 (6 bases). This CDR3 contains 16 residues. Germline assignment: CDR1 MNHEY and CDR2 SVGEGT. V lost 0 bases and J lost 1, with 12 bases in between. The CDR3 loop reads CASSYSGDRPNTEAFF. DNA for the CDR3: TGTGCCAGCAGTTACTCGGGCGACAGGCCGAACACTGAAGCTTTCTTT.

The V gene is TRBV20-1, the J gene TRBJ1-6; D is uncertain. The CDR3 consists of 14 residues. V shed 3 bases and J shed 5 bases, with 11 bases lying between them. Germline CDR1 is DFQATT and CDR2 is SNEGSKA (reference sequence). This chain's CDR3 is CSARGYSDNSPLHF. CDR3 in DNA: TGCAGTGCTAGGGGATACAGCGATAATTCACCCCTCCACTTT.

V gene TRBV18 combines with J gene TRBJ2-5; 9 nucleotides align to TRBD2. The germline V gene has CDR1 KGHSH and CDR2 LQKENI. This CDR3 has 13 amino acids. With 8 bases clipped from V and 4 bases from J, the junction kept 5 bases outside the gene matches. Here the CDR3 DNA reads TGTGCCAGCGCCCCGGGACTAGCAGAGACCCAGTACTTC. Translating gives CASAPGLAETQYF.

A remark on this clonotype: At one boundary the junction diverges from the germline segment, which might be a read error. This chain links TRBV6-2 or TRBV6-3 with TRBJ1-2; D unclear. The length of the CDR3 is 13 residues. Per germline, CDR1 MNHEY and CDR2 SVGEGT. This CDR3 is CASSYIRNNGYTF. CDR3 nucleotide sequence: TGTGCCAGCAGTTATATCCGTAACAATGGCTACACCTTC.

J is TRBJ2-2 and V is TRBV15; the match to TRBD2 covers 15 bases. The CDR3 consists of 18 residues. CDR1 and CDR2 (germline): LNHNV, YYDKDF (reference sequence). The junction had 8 bases not matched to a gene; V was cut back by 5 bases and J by 4 bases. The CDR3, as DNA: TGTGCCACCAGCGGAGGGGGACTAGCGGGAGGCCGCACCGGGGAGCTGTTTTTT. It translates to CATSGGGLAGGRTGELFF.

About this clonotype: A read error may produce the germline difference seen at one junction end. This chain joins TRBV5-4 and TRBJ2-5; no clear D gene. Germline loops: CDR1 SGHNT, CDR2 YYREEE (reference sequence). CDR3 length equals 13 residues. CDR3 loop: CASSGRVQETEYF. The DNA of the CDR3 is TGTGCCAGCAGCGGCCGGGTTCAAGAGACCGAGTACTTC.